This TCR beta chain was recorded in a study of response to subunit inactivated influenza vaccine. To note about this clonotype: Antigen: not known.

MiXCR, run by TCRdb on the RT-PCR reads, gives a single entry per CDR3 protein. The table shows some 540,000 distinct CDR3 sequences, with around a quarter occurring only once. V was pared by 6 bases and J by 8 bases, with 13 bases of the junction left unmatched. CDR1 and CDR2 from the germline V gene are LNHDA and SQIVND (reference sequence). The CDR3 runs 15 residues. General study points: The authors put forward the suggestion that each seasonal influenza vaccination may bring in only a limited number of new T cells.

The same sample was also used in a study of T cells expressing NK-cell markers. Per that study: Synthesis of TCR beta cDNA relied on 5'RACE template switching carrying UMIs. Beta-chain profiling covered CD3+CD56+NKG2C+, CD3+CD56+NKG2C- and CD3+CD56-NKG2C+ sorted subsets. The CD3+CD56-NKG2C+ fraction of a handful of donors was likewise dominated by these clonotypes.

The chain employs TRBV19 and TRBJ1-5; 7 nucleotides match TRBD1. The clonotype originates from a man aged 50 or older who received an inactivated influenza vaccine. The material sequenced was CD4+ T cells sorted from PBMCs, taken approximately 12 days after vaccination. In DNA, the CDR3 is TGTGCCAGTAGGTATGGGGCAGGGGGTGGAGAGCCCCAGCATTTT. This translates into CASRYGAGGGEPQHF.